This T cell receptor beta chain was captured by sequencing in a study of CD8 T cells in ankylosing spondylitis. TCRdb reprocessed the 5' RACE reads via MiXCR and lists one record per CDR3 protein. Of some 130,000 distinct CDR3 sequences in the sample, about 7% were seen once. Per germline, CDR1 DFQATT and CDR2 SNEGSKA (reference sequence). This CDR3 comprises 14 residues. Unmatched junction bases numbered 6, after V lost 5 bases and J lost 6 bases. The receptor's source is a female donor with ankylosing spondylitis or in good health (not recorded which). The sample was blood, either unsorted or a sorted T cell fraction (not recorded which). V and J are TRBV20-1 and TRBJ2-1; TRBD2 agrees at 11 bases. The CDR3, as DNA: TGCAGTGCTTCTAGCGGGGGGTCCCCCAATGAGCAGTTCTTC. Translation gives CSASSGGSPNEQFF.